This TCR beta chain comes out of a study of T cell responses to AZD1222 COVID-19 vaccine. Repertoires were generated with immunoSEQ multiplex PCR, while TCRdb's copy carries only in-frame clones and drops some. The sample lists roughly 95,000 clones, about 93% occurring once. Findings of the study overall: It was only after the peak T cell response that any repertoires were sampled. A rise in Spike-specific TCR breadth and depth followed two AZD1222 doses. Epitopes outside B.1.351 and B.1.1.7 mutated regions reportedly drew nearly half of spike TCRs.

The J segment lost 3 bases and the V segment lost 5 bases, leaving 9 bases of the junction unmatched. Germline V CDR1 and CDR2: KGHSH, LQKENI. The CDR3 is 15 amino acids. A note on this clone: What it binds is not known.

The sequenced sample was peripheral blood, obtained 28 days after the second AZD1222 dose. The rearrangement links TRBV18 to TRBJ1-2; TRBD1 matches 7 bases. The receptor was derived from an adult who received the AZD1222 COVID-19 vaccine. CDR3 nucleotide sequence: TGTGCCAGCTCAACTGGGGACAGTAGGGACTATGGCTACACCTTC. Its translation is CASSTGDSRDYGYTF.